This T cell receptor beta chain was sequenced in a study of response to subunit inactivated influenza vaccine. Regarding the study as a whole: Authors suggested few new T cells are recruited by each seasonal influenza vaccination.

As for this clonotype: As yet, its antigen is unknown.

TCRdb called the RT-PCR reads again in MiXCR, with one record for every CDR3 protein. The sample lists 500,000 to 600,000 distinct CDR3 sequences, 14% seen once, with around 10% in the top ten. The trim removed 8 bases at V and 4 bases at J, leaving 8 bases unmatched. The germline V gene encodes CDR1 MDHEN and CDR2 SYDVKM. The CDR3 sequence is 14 residues long. This material consisted of PBMCs from blood, taken 12 days after vaccination. This chain joins TRBV28 and TRBJ1-5, with 7 bases identical to TRBD1. This TCR derives from a man aged 45-60 years who received an inactivated influenza vaccine. The DNA for the CDR3 is TGTGCCAGCTCCGGCGGGACAGTTAATCAGCCCCAGCATTTT. It translates to CASSGGTVNQPQHF.